These 3 T cell receptor beta chains came from one sample sequenced in a study of T cell repertoires in cytomegalovirus infection. Their target antigens are unknown. One entry per CDR3 protein, called by TCRdb with MiXCR from the reads. The data hold 450,000 to 600,000 distinct CDR3 sequences, with roughly a third observed a single time. The material was cultured PBMCs, obtained from culture after CMV antigen stimulation. The receptors originated from a human donor in good health (CMV status not recorded). Some clones in this sample may be carry-over from other donors' samples.

The table lists this clonotype with a few counts. This chain connects TRBV7-2 to TRBJ2-5, with D uncertain. The CDR3 covers 13 residues. Looked up from germline, CDR1 is SGHTA and CDR2 is FQGNSA. V lost 5 bases and J 4 bases, leaving 11 bases between the germline ends. This CDR3 reads CASSVLFGETQYF. The CDR3 nucleotides are TGTGCCAGCAGCGTACTATTCGGAGAGACCCAGTACTTC.

This clonotype has more than one count but fewer than ten. The genes are TRBV18 and TRBJ1-5; a possible D gene is TRBD1 (6 bases). V was pared by 5 bases and J by 5 bases, with 16 bases between. The germline V gene encodes CDR1 KGHSH and CDR2 LQKENI. This CDR3 has 15 residues. The CDR3 sequence is CASSVTSGADQPQHF. The CDR3 nucleotides read TGTGCCAGCTCAGTCACTTCAGGGGCGGATCAGCCCCAGCATTTT.

This chain uses TRBV6-8 with TRBJ2-1, with 12 bases fitting TRBD2. V lost 5 bases to trimming and J lost 5 bases; unmatched junction nucleotides: 16. This CDR3 comprises 19 residues. Germline CDR1 is MNHGY and CDR2 is SAAAGT. The CDR3 DNA follows: TGTGCCAGCAGTAACAGACTAGCGGGAGCCGACGTTTATAACAATGAGCAGTTCTTC. Translation gives CASSNRLAGADVYNNEQFF.